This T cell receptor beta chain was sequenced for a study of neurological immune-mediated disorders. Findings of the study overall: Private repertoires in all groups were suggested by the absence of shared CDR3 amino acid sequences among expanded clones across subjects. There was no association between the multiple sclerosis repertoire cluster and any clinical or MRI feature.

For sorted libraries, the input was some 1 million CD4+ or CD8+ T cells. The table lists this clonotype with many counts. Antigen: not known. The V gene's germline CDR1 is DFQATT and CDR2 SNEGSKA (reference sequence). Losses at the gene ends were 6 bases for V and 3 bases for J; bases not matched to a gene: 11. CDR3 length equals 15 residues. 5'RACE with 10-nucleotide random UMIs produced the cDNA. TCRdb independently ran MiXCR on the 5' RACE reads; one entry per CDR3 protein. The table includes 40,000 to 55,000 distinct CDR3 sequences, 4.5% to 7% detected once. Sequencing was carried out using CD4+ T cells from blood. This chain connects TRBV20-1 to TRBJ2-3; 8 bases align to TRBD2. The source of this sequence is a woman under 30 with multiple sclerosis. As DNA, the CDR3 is TGCAGTGCCTTTGAGAGCGGGAGTTGGACAGATACGCAGTATTTT. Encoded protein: CSAFESGSWTDTQYF.